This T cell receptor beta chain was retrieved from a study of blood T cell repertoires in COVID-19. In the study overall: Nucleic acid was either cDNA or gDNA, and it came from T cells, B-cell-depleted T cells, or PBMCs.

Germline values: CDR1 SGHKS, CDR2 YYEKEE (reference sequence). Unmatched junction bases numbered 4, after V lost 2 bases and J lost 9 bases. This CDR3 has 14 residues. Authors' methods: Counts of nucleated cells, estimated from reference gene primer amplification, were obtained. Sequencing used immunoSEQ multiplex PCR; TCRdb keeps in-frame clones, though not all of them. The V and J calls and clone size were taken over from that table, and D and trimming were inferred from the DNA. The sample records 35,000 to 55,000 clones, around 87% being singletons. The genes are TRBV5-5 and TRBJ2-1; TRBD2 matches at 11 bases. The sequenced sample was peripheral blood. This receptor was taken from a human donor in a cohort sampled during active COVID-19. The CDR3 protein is CASSFIAGGGEQFF. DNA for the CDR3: TGTGCCAGCAGCTTTATAGCGGGAGGGGGTGAGCAGTTCTTC.